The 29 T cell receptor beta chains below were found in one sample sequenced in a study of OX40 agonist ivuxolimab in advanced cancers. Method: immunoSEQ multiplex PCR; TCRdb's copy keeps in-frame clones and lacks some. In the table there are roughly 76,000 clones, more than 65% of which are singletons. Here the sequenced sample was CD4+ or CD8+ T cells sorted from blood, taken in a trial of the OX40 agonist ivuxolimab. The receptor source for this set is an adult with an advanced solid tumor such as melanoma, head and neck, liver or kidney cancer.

The CDR3 DNA follows: TGTGCCAGCAGTCGGACAGACCCGCTCTATGGCTACACCTTC. This codes for CASSRTDPLYGYTF. The chain recombines TRBV6-5 with TRBJ1-2, with D perhaps TRBD1 (6 bases). V was cut by 5 bases and J by 4 bases, with 14 bases left in between. Germline values: CDR1 MNHEY, CDR2 SVGAGI. The CDR3 runs 14 residues.

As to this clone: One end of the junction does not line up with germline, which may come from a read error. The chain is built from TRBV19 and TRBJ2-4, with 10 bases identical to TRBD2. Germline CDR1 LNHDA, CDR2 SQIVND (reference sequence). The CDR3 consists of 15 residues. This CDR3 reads CASSIGSGLAESGAF. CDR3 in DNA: TGTGCCAGTAGTATAGGTTCAGGACTAGCGGAGTCAGGGGCCTTC.

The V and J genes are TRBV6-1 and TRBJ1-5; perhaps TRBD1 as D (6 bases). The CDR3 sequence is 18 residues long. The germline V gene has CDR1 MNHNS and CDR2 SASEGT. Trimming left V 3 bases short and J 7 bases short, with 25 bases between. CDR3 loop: CASSDSRGYRQVGQPQHF. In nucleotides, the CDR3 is TGTGCCAGCAGTGATTCGAGGGGTTATCGACAGGTCGGACAGCCCCAGCATTTT.

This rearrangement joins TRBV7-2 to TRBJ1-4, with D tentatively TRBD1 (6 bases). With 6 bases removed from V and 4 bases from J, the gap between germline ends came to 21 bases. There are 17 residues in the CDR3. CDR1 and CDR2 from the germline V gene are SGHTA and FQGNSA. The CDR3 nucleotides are TGTGCCAGCAGGCCATCCCAGGGAGGGGGGGGTAATGAAAAACTGTTTTTT. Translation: CASRPSQGGGGNEKLFF. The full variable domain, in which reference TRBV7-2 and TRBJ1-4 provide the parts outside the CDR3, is GAGVSQSPSNKVTEKGKDVELRCDPISGHTALYWYRQSLGQGLEFLIYFQGNSAPDKSGLPSDRFSAERTGGSVSTLTIQRTQQEDSAVYLCASRPSQGGGGNEKLFFGSGTQLSVL.

CDR3 sequence reads: CASSVRGVNTGELFF. CDR3 DNA sequence: TGTGCCAGCAGCGTACGCGGGGTTAACACCGGGGAGCTGTTTTTT. V and J are TRBV9 and TRBJ2-2; a weak D match, TRBD2 (6 bases). This CDR3 is 15 amino acids long. V was cut by 1 base and J by 2 bases, with 9 bases left in between. Per germline, CDR1 SGDLS and CDR2 YYNGEE.

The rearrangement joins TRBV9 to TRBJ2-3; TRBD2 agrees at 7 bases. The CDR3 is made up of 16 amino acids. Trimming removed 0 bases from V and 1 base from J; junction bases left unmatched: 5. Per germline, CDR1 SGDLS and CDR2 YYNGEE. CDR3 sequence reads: CASSVARLAGTDTQYF. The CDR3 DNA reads TGTGCCAGCAGCGTAGCTCGACTAGCTGGCACAGATACGCAGTATTTT.

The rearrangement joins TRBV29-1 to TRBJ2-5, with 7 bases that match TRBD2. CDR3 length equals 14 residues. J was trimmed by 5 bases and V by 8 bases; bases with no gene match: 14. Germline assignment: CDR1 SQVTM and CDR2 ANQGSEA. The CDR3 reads CSTRQTMGGETQYF. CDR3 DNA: TGCAGCACCCGACAGACTATGGGGGGGGAGACCCAGTACTTC. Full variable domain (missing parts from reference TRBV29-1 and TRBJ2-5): SAVISQKPSRDICQRGTSLTIQCQVDSQVTMMFWYRQQPGQSLTLIATANQGSEATYESGFVIDKFPISRPNLTFSTLTVSNMSPEDSSIYLCSTRQTMGGETQYFGPGTRLLVL.

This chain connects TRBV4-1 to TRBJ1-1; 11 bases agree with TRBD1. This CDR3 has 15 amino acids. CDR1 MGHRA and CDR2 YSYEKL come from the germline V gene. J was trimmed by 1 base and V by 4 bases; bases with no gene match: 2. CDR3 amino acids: CASSRGQGANTEAFF. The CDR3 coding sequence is TGCGCCAGCAGCCGAGGACAGGGGGCGAACACTGAAGCTTTCTTT.

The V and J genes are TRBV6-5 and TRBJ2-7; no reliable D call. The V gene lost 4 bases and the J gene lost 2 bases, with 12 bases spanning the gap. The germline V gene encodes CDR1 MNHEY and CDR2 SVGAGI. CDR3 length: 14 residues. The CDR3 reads CASSSTIDPYEQYF. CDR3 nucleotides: TGTGCCAGCAGTTCGACCATCGACCCCTACGAGCAGTACTTC.

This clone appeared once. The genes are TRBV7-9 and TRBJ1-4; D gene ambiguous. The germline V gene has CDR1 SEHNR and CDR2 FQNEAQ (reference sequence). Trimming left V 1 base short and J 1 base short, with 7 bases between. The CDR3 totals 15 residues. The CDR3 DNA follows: TGTGCCAGCAGCTTAGGGAGCGGAACTAATGAAAAACTGTTTTTT. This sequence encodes CASSLGSGTNEKLFF.

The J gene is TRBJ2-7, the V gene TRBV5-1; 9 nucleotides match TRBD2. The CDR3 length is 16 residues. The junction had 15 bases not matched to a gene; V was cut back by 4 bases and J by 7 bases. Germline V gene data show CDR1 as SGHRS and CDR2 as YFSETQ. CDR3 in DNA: TGCGCCAGCAGCAGGATAGCGGGGGCCGTCAGAGGGGAGCAGTACTTC. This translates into CASSRIAGAVRGEQYF.

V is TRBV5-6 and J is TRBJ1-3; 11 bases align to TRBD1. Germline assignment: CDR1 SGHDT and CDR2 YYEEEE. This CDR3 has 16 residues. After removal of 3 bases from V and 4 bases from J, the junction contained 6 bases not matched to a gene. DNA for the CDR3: TGTGCCAGCAGCTCAGGACAGGGGGCGCTCGGAAACACCATATATTTT. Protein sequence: CASSSGQGALGNTIYF. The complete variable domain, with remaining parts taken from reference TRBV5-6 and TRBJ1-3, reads DAGVTQSPTHLIKTRGQQVTLRCSPKSGHDTVSWYQQALGQGPQFIFQYYEEEERQRGNFPDRFSGHQFPNYSSELNVNALLLGDSALYLCASSSGQGALGNTIYFGEGSWLTVV.

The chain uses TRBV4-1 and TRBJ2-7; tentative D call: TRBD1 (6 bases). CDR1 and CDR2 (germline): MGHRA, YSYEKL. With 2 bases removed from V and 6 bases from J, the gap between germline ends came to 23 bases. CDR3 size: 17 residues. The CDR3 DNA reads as TGCGCCAGCAGCCAATCCATTAGAGGGGGATACATTCGCGAGCAGTACTTC. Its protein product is CASSQSIRGGYIREQYF.

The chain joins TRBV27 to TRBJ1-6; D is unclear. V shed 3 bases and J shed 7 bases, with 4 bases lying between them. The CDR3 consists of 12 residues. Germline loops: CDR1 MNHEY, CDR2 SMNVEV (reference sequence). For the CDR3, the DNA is TGTGCCAGCAGTTTCGTAAATTCACCCCTCCACTTT. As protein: CASSFVNSPLHF.

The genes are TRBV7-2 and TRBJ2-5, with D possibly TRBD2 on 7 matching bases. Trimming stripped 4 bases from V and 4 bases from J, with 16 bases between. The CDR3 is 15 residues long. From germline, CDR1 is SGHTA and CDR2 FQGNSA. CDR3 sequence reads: CASSSGGHGTETQYF. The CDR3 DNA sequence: TGTGCCAGCAGCTCCGGGGGGCACGGCACAGAGACCCAGTACTTC.

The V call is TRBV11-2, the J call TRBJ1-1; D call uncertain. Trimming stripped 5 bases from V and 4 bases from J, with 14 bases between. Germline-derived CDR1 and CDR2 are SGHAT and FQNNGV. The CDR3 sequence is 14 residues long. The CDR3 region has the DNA TGTGCCAGCAGCCTCCGACAATCTCCCACTGAAGCTTTCTTT. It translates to CASSLRQSPTEAFF.

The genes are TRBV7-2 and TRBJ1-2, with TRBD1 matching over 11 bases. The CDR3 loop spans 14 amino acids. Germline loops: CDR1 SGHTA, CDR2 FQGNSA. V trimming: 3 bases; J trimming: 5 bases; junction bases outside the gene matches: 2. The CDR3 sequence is CASSLGTGGYGYTF. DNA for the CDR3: TGTGCCAGCAGCTTGGGGACAGGGGGATATGGCTACACCTTC.

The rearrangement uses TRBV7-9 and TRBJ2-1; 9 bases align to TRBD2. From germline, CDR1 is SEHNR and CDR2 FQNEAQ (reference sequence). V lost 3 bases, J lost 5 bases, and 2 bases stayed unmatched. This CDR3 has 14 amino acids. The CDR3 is CASSLGLADNEQFF. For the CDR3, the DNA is TGTGCCAGCAGCTTGGGACTAGCAGACAATGAGCAGTTCTTC.

CDR3 residues: CASSTIAGDYEQYF. The DNA for the CDR3 is TGTGCCAGCAGCACTATAGCGGGGGACTACGAGCAGTACTTC. The chain has TRBV27 and TRBJ2-7; 9 bases map to TRBD2. Germline V gene data show CDR1 as MNHEY and CDR2 as SMNVEV (reference sequence). Germline trimming cut 6 bases from V and 3 bases from J; bases unmatched to any gene: 6. This CDR3 comprises 14 residues.

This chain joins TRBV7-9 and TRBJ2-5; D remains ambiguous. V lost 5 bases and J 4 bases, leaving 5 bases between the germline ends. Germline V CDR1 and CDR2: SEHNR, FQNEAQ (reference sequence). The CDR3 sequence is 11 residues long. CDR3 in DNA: TGTGCCAGCAGCGATATAGAGACCCAGTACTTC. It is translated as CASSDIETQYF.

Here the CDR3 DNA reads TGCGCCAGCAGCTTTCCGGGAGGTGAGCAGTACTTC. Translated: CASSFPGGEQYF. V gene TRBV5-1 combines with J gene TRBJ2-7; 7 bases are a match to TRBD2. CDR3 length: 12 amino acids. V shed 2 bases, J shed 7 bases, and the junction held 3 bases outside the gene matches. Germline CDR1 SGHRS, CDR2 YFSETQ.

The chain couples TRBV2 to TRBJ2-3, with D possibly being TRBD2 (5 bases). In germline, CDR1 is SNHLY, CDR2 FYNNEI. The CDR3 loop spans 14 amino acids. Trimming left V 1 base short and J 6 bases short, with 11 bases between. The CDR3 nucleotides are TGTGCCAGCAGTGAAGGCGGGTACTCTGATACGCAGTATTTT. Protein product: CASSEGGYSDTQYF.

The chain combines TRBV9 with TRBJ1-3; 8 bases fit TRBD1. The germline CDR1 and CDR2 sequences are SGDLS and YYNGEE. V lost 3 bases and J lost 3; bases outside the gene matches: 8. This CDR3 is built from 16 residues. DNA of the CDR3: TGTGCCAGCAGCGCCGGCCAGGGGGCGGTTGGAAACACCATATATTTT. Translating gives CASSAGQGAVGNTIYF.

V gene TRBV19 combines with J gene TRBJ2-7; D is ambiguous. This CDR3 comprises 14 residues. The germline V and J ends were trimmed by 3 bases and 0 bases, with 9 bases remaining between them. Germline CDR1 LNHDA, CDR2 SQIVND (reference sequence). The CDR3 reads CASSIKTISYEQYF. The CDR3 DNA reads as TGTGCCAGTAGTATTAAAACAATCTCCTACGAGCAGTACTTC.

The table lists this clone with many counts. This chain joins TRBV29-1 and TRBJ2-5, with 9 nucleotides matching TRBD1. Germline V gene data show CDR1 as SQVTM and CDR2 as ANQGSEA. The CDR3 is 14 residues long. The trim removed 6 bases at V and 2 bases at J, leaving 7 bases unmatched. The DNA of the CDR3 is TGCAGCGTCCCCCTTGGACAGGGGCAAGAGACCCAGTACTTC. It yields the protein CSVPLGQGQETQYF. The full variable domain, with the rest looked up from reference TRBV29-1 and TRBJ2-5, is SAVISQKPSRDICQRGTSLTIQCQVDSQVTMMFWYRQQPGQSLTLIATANQGSEATYESGFVIDKFPISRPNLTFSTLTVSNMSPEDSSIYLCSVPLGQGQETQYFGPGTRLLVL.

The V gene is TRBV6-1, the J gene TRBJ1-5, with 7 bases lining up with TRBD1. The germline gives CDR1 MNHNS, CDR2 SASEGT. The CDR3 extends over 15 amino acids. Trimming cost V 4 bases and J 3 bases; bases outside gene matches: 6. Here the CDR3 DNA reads TGTGCCAGCAGTGGACAGGGTGGCAACAATCAGCCCCAGCATTTT. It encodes CASSGQGGNNQPQHF.

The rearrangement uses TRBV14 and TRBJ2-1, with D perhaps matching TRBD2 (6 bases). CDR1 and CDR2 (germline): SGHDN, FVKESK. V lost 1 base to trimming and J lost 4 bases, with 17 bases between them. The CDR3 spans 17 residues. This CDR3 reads CASSQGIRPGVYNEQFF. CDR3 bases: TGTGCCAGCAGCCAAGGGATACGCCCGGGGGTGTACAATGAGCAGTTCTTC.

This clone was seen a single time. The CDR3 protein is CASSPQQSGEKLFF. DNA of the CDR3: TGTGCCAGCAGCCCTCAGCAATCGGGGGAAAAACTGTTTTTT. The chain employs TRBV11-2 and TRBJ1-4; D is uncertain. Per germline, CDR1 SGHAT and CDR2 FQNNGV. This CDR3 comprises 14 residues. V was pared by 5 bases and J by 8 bases, with 15 bases between.

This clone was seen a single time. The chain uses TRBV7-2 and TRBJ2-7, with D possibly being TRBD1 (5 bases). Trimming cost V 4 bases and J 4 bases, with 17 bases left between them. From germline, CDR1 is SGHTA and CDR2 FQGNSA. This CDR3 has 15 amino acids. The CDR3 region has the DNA TGTGCCAGCAGCTCCAGGGCCACAGGTGGATACGAGCAGTACTTC. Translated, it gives CASSSRATGGYEQYF.